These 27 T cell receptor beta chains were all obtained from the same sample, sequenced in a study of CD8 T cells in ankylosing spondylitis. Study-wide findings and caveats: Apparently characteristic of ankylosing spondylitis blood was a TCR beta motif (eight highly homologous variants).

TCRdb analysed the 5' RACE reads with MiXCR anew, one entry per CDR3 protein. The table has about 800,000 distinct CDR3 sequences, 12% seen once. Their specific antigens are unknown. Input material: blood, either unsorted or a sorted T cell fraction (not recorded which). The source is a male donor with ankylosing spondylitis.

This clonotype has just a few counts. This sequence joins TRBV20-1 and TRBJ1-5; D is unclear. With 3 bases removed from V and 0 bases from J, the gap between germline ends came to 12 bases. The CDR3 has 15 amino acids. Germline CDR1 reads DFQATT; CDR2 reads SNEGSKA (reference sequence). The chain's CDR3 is CSASSVRDSNQPQHF. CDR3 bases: TGCAGTGCTAGTTCCGTGCGAGATAGCAATCAGCCCCAGCATTTT.

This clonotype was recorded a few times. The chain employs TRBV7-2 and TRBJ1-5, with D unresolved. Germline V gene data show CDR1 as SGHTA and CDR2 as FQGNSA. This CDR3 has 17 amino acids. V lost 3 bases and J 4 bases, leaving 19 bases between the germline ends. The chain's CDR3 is CASSFQAFSTANQPQHF. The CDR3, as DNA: TGTGCCAGCAGCTTTCAGGCGTTCAGTACGGCTAATCAGCCCCAGCATTTT.

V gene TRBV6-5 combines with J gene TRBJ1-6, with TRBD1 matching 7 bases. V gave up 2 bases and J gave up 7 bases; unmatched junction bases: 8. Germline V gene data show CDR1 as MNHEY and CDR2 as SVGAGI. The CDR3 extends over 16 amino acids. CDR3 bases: TGTGCCAGCAGTTACGCGGGGGACAGATCGAATTCACCCCTCCACTTT. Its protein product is CASSYAGDRSNSPLHF.

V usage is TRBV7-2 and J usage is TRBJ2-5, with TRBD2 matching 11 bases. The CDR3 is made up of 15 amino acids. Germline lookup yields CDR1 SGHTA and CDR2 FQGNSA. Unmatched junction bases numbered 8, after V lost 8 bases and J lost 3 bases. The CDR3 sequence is CASRRDSGREETQYF. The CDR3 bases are TGTGCCAGCCGGCGCGATAGCGGGAGGGAAGAGACCCAGTACTTC.

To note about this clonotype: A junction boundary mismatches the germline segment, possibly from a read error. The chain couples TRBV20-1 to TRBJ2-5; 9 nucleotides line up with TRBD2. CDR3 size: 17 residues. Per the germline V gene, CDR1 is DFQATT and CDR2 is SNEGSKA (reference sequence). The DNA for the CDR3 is TGCTGTGCCCACCAGGGCGGGGGGGGCACCCTCCAAGAGACCCAGTACTTC. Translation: CCAHQGGGGTLQETQYF.

The CDR3 DNA reads TGTGCCAGCAGCCGCCTGGACGGCTACGAGCAGTACTTC. Its protein product is CASSRLDGYEQYF. The gene calls are TRBV3-1 and TRBJ2-7; D is ambiguous. V was shortened by 4 bases and J by 3 bases, with 10 bases between the two germline ends. Germline V CDR1 and CDR2: LGHDT, YNNKEL (reference sequence). This CDR3 spans 13 amino acids.

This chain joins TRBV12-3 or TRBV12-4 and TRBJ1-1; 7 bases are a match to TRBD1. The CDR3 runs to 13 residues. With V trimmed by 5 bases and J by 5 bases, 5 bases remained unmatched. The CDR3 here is CASSIIQGTEAFF. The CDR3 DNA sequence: TGTGCCAGCAGTATAATACAGGGGACTGAAGCTTTCTTT.

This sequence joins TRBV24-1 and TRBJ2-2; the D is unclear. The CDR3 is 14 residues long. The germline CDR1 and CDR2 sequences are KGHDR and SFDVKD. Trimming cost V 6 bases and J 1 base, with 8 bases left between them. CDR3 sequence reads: CATSPQLNTGELFF. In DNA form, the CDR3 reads TGTGCCACCAGTCCGCAACTGAACACCGGGGAGCTGTTTTTT.

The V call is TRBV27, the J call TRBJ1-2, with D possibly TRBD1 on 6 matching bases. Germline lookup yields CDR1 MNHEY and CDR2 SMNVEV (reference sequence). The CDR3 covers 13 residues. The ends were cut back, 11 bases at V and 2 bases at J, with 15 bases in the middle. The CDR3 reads CASKKDRNYGYTF. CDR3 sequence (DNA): TGTGCCTCGAAGAAAGACAGGAACTATGGCTACACCTTC.

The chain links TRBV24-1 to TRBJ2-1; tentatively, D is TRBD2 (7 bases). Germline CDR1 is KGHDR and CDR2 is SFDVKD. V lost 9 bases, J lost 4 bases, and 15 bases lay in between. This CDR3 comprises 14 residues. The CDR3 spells CATVGGRGYNEQFF. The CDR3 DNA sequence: TGTGCCACCGTGGGGGGGCGGGGGTACAATGAGCAGTTCTTC.

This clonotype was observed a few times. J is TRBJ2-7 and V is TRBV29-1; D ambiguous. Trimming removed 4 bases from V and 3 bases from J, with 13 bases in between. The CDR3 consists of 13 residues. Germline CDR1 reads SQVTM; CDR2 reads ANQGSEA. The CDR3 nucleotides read TGCAGCGTTGCTTACCCAGGTGTCTACGAGCAGTACTTC. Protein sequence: CSVAYPGVYEQYF.

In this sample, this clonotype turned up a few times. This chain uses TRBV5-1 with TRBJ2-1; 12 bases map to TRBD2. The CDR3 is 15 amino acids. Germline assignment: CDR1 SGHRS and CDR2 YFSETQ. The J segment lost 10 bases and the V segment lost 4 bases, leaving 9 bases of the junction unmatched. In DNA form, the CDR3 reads TGCGCCAGCAGCCCGACTAGCGGGAGAGGAAGAGAGCAGTTCTTC. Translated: CASSPTSGRGREQFF.

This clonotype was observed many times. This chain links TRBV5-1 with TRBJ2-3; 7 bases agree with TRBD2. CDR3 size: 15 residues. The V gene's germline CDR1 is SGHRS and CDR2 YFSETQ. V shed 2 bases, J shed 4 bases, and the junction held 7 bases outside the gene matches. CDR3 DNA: TGCGCCAGCAGCTTTGCCGCGGGGGTCGCAGATACGCAGTATTTT. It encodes CASSFAAGVADTQYF.

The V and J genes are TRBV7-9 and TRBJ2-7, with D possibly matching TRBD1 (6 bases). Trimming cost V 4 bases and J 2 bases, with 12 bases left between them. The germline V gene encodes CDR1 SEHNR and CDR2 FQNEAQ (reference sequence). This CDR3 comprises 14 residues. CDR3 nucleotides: TGTGCCAGCAGCTCCCGACAGGTCCCCTACGAGCAGTACTTC. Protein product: CASSSRQVPYEQYF.

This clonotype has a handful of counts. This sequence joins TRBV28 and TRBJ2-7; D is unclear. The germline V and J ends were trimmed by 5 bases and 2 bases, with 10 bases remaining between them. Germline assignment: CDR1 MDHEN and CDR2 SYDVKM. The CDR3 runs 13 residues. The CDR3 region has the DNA TGTGCCAGCAGTAAGAGACAACCCTACGAGCAGTACTTC. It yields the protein CASSKRQPYEQYF.

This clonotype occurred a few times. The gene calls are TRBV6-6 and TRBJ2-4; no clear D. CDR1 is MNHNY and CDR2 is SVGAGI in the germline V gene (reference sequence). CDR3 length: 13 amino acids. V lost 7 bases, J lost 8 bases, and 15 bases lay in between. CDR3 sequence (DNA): TGTGCCAGCACCGAAGTCACGTCGGACATTCAGTACTTC. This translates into CASTEVTSDIQYF.

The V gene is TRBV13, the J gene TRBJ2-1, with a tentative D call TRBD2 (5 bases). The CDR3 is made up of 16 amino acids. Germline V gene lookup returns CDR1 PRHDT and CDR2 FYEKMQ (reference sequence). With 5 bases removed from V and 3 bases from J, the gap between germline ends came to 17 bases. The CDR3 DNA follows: TGTGCCAGCAGCCCCCAGAGAGGGAGTGGCTACAATGAGCAGTTCTTC. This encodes CASSPQRGSGYNEQFF.

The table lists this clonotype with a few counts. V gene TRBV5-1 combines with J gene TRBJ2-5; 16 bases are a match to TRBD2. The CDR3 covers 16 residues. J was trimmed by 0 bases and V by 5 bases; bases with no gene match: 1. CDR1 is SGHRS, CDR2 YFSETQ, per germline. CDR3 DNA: TGCGCCAGCAGGGGACTAGCGGGGGGGAACCAAGAGACCCAGTACTTC. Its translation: CASRGLAGGNQETQYF.

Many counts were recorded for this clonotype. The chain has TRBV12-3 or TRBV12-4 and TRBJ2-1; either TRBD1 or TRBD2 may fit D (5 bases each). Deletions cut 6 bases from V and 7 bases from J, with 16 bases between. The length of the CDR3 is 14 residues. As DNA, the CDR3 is TGTGCCAGCAGCCGGGGACCCGAGGGAAATGAGCAGTTCTTC. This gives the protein CASSRGPEGNEQFF.

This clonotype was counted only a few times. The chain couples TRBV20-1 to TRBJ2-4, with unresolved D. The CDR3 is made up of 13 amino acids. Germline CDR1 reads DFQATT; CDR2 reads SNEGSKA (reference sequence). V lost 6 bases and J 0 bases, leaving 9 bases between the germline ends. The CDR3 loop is CSALTVAKNIQYF. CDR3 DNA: TGCAGTGCCCTGACTGTAGCCAAAAACATTCAGTACTTC.

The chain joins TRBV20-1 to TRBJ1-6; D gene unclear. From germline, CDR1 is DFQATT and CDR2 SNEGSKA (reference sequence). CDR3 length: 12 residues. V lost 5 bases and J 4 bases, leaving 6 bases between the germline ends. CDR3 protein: CSAWQYNSPLHF. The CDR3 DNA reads TGCAGTGCTTGGCAATATAATTCACCCCTCCACTTT.

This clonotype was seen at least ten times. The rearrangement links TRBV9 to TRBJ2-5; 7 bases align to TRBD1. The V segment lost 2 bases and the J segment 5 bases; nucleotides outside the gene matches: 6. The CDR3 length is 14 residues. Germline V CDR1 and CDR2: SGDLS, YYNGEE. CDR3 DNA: TGTGCCAGCAGCGTGTCAGGGGGAGTGGAGACCCAGTACTTC. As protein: CASSVSGGVETQYF.

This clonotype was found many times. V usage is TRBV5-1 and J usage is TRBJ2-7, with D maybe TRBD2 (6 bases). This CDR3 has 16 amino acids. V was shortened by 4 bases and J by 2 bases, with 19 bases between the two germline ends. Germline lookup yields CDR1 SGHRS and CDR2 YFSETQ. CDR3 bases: TGCGCCAGCAGCGACTGGGCCGGGACTGATGCCTACGAGCAGTACTTC. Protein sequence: CASSDWAGTDAYEQYF.

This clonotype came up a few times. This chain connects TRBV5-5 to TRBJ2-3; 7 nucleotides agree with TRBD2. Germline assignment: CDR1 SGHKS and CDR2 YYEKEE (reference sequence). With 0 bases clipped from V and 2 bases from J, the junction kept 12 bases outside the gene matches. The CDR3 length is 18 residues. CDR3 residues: CASSLARSSGSITDTQYF. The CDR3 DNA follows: TGTGCCAGCAGCTTGGCCAGGTCTAGCGGTTCGATCACAGATACGCAGTATTTT.

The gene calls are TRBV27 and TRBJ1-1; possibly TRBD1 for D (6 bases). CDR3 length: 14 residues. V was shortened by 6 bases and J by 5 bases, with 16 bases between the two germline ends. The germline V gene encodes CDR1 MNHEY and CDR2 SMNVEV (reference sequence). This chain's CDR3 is CASSRTGLGTEAFF. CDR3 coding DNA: TGTGCCAGCAGCCGAACAGGGTTGGGGACTGAAGCTTTCTTT.

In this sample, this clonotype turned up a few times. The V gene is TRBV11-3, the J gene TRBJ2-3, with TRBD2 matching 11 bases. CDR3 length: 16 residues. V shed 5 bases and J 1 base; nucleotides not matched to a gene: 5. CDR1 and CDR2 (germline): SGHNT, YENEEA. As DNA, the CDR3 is TGTGCCAGCAGCCCGGGACTAGCGGCTCGCACAGATACGCAGTATTTT. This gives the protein CASSPGLAARTDTQYF.

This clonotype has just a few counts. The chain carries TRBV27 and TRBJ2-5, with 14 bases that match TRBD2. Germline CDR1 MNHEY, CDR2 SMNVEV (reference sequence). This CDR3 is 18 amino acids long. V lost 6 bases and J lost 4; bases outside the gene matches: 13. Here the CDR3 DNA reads TGTGCCAGCAGCCCGGGACTAGCGGGAGTGGGGTTAAGAGAGACCCAGTACTTC. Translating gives CASSPGLAGVGLRETQYF.